These 2 T cell receptor beta chains were sequenced from one sample in a study of blood T cell repertoires in COVID-19. Data came from immunoSEQ multiplex PCR; TCRdb stores just in-frame clones and leaves some out. The sample gives around 100,000 clones, about 80% of which show up once; approximately 12% is in the top ten. Input material: peripheral blood. These receptors originate from a human donor in a cohort sampled during active COVID-19.

V usage is TRBV9 and J usage is TRBJ1-2; a possible D gene is TRBD1 (6 bases). The V gene's germline CDR1 is SGDLS and CDR2 YYNGEE. V was pared by 3 bases and J by 1 base, with 16 bases between. CDR3 length equals 16 residues. Written as DNA, the CDR3 is TGTGCCAGCAGCGGAATTGGGACAACTCATAACTATGGCTACACCTTC. Encoded protein: CASSGIGTTHNYGYTF.

This clone was seen only a few times. V and J are TRBV19 and TRBJ1-2; 7 nucleotides line up with TRBD1. The CDR3 is 14 amino acids. J gave up 1 base and V 6 bases, and 5 bases lay outside the gene matches. From germline, CDR1 is LNHDA and CDR2 SQIVND (reference sequence). CDR3 region: CASRRQGGNYGYTF. The CDR3 DNA reads as TGTGCCAGTAGACGACAGGGAGGTAACTATGGCTACACCTTC.